A selection of T cell receptor beta chains follows, all from one sample in a study of blood T cell repertoires in COVID-19. TCRdb keeps only in-frame clones here, not all; method: immunoSEQ multiplex PCR. The profile shows hundreds of thousands of clones, under 90% of them singletons. Specimen: PBMCs or T cells enriched from blood (not recorded which). The receptors were gathered from a man aged 35 to 55 who had recovered from COVID-19. The CDR3 runs from the conserved cysteine through the conserved F or W. Fields, in order: J gene, V gene, D gene, clone size, CDR3 protein, CDR3 DNA. D genes are given only for firm matches. Some rows have no size entry. The others give once, few or many, or a class for an expanded clone.

TRBJ1-1,TRBV2,.,.,CASSELYSEAFF,TGTGCCAGCAGTGAACTTTACAGTGAAGCTTTCTTT
TRBJ1-3,TRBV9,.,.,CASSVAPGPPAGNTIYF,TGTGCCAGCAGCGTAGCCCCAGGGCCTCCGGCTGGAAACACCATATATTTT
TRBJ1-1,TRBV28,TRBD1,.,CASSLGQLNTEAFF,TGTGCCAGCAGTTTGGGACAGCTGAACACTGAAGCTTTCTTT
TRBJ1-5,TRBV10-3,.,once,CAISASGHNQPQHF,TGTGCCATCAGTGCCTCAGGCCATAATCAGCCCCAGCATTTT
TRBJ2-5,TRBV5-1,TRBD1,.,CASSRGTGPQETQYF,TGCGCCAGCAGCCGGGGGACAGGGCCACAAGAGACCCAGTACTTC
TRBJ2-7,TRBV19,.,.,CASSISSGRGRVYEQYF,TGTGCCAGTAGTATCTCCTCGGGAAGAGGGCGTGTCTACGAGCAGTACTTC
TRBJ2-7,TRBV28,.,.,CASRPTGTHEQYF,TGTGCCAGCAGGCCTACAGGGACCCACGAGCAGTACTTC
TRBJ1-2,TRBV30,TRBD1,few,CAWSAGQGWYGYTF,TGTGCCTGGAGTGCCGGACAGGGGTGGTATGGCTACACCTTC
TRBJ2-7,TRBV2,TRBD1,once,CATDRGVYEQYF,TGTGCCACCGACAGGGGTGTCTACGAGCAGTACTTC
TRBJ2-1,TRBV11-1,.,.,CASIRGNEQFF,TGTGCCAGCATCCGAGGAAATGAGCAGTTCTTC
TRBJ1-1,TRBV2,TRBD1,.,CASSDGQGGTEAFF,TGTGCCAGCAGCGATGGACAGGGGGGAACTGAAGCTTTCTTT
TRBJ2-3,TRBV7-2,.,.,CASSLVPEADTQYF,TGTGCCAGCAGCTTAGTCCCAGAGGCAGATACGCAGTATTTT
TRBJ2-1,TRBV30,.,.,CAWSDSNEQFF,TGTGCCTGGAGCGACAGTAACGAGCAGTTCTTC
TRBJ2-2,TRBV5-1,.,.,CASSLADTGELFF,TGCGCCAGCAGCTTGGCGGACACCGGGGAGCTGTTTTTT
TRBJ2-7,TRBV29-1,TRBD2,.,CSVELAGPDEQYF,TGCAGCGTTGAGCTAGCGGGACCCGACGAGCAGTACTTC
TRBJ1-1,TRBV7-2,.,.,CASSQTGQNTEAFF,TGTGCCAGCAGCCAAACGGGACAGAACACTGAAGCTTTCTTT
TRBJ1-2,TRBV11-3,.,.,CASSSQASQGINYGYTF,TGTGCCAGCAGCTCTCAAGCGAGCCAGGGGATAAACTATGGCTACACCTTC
TRBJ1-6,TRBV6-6,TRBD1,.,CASSLTGDKGGYYNSPLHF,TGTGCCAGCAGTCTCACAGGGGATAAGGGCGGTTACTATAATTCACCCCTCCACTTT
TRBJ1-1,TRBV28,.,.,CASSPGGGGTEAFF,TGTGCCAGCAGTCCGGGGGGGGGCGGCACTGAAGCTTTCTTT
TRBJ2-7,TRBV11-3,.,.,CASSTSGESGYEQYF,TGTGCCAGCAGCACCTCCGGGGAGAGCGGCTACGAGCAGTACTTC
TRBJ2-1,TRBV19,.,once,CASSALQPSSYNEQFF,TGTGCCAGTAGTGCCCTACAGCCCAGCTCCTACAATGAGCAGTTCTTC
TRBJ1-2,TRBV4-1,.,.,CASSQVGRTARYGYTF,TGCGCCAGCAGCCAAGTTGGAAGGACAGCCCGCTATGGCTACACCTTC
TRBJ2-7,TRBV30,.,.,CAWSNREEQYF,TGTGCCTGGAGTAACAGGGAAGAGCAGTACTTC
TRBJ2-2,TRBV28,.,.,CASVRPGGELFF,TGTGCCAGCGTGCGTCCGGGCGGGGAGCTGTTTTTT
TRBJ2-6,TRBV11-3,.,once,CASSLGPKRALSGANVLTF,TGTGCCAGCAGCTTAGGCCCCAAGAGGGCTCTCTCCGGGGCCAACGTCCTGACTTTC
TRBJ1-2,TRBV6-2/TRBV6-3,.,.,CASSLRQFVHGYTF,TGTGCCAGCAGTTTAAGACAGTTTGTTCATGGCTACACCTTC
TRBJ2-2,TRBV30,.,.,CAWSVKGINTGELFF,TGTGCCTGGAGTGTAAAGGGGATCAACACCGGGGAGCTGTTTTTT
TRBJ1-6,TRBV4-3,.,.,CASSPPRGPLHF,TGCGCCAGCAGCCCGCCTCGGGGGCCCCTCCACTTT
TRBJ1-3,TRBV28,.,few,CASSLSGSSGNTIYF,TGTGCCAGCAGCCTCAGCGGGAGCTCTGGAAACACCATATATTTT
TRBJ2-1,TRBV9,TRBD1,few,CASSTPGTGTPNEQFF,TGTGCCAGCAGCACGCCCGGGACAGGGACCCCCAATGAGCAGTTCTTC
TRBJ1-2,TRBV29-1,.,.,CSVSSTGYTF,TGCAGCGTCTCAAGTACGGGATACACCTTC
TRBJ2-7,TRBV5-1,TRBD1,.,CASSFGQGATYEQYF,TGCGCCAGCAGCTTCGGACAGGGGGCCACCTACGAGCAGTACTTC
TRBJ1-2,TRBV28,.,once,CASSLRGGIHYGYTF,TGTGCCAGCAGTTTAAGGGGGGGAATTCACTATGGCTACACCTTC
TRBJ2-7,TRBV19,TRBD2,.,CASNPGLGSYEQYF,TGTGCCAGTAATCCGGGACTAGGCTCCTACGAGCAGTACTTC
TRBJ2-5,TRBV9,TRBD2,.,CASSVAGTSGVQETQYF,TGTGCCAGCAGCGTGGCCGGGACTAGCGGGGTCCAAGAGACCCAGTACTTC
TRBJ2-7,TRBV6-5,.,.,CASSYTAGTYEQYF,TGTGCCAGCAGTTACACTGCAGGGACCTACGAGCAGTACTTC
TRBJ1-1,TRBV29-1,TRBD1,.,CSVGQGYGAFF,TGCAGCGTGGGACAGGGATATGGAGCTTTCTTT
TRBJ1-2,TRBV12-3/TRBV12-4,.,.,CASSPGQRYGYTF,TGTGCCAGCAGCCCCGGACAGCGCTATGGCTACACCTTC
TRBJ2-3,TRBV7-2,.,.,CASSSGVSGTDTQYF,TGTGCCAGCAGTTCGGGGGTTTCTGGCACAGATACGCAGTATTTT
TRBJ1-5,TRBV27,TRBD1,.,CASSWTGGNQPQHF,TGTGCCAGCAGTTGGACAGGGGGGAATCAGCCCCAGCATTTT
TRBJ1-2,TRBV5-4,TRBD1,.,CASRRQGIDYGYTF,TGTGCCAGCAGAAGACAGGGGATCGACTATGGCTACACCTTC
TRBJ2-3,TRBV7-8,.,.,CASSLSVDTQYF,TGTGCCAGCAGCTTAAGCGTGGATACGCAGTATTTT
TRBJ2-3,TRBV7-2,.,.,CASSSMPTSTDTQYF,TGTGCCAGCAGCTCAATGCCGACAAGCACAGATACGCAGTATTTT
TRBJ1-5,TRBV30,.,.,CAWSGQGNQPQHF,TGTGCCTGGAGCGGCCAGGGCAATCAGCCCCAGCATTTT
TRBJ1-2,TRBV19,.,once,CASSILPAGDYGYTF,TGTGCCAGTAGTATACTTCCAGCCGGGGACTATGGCTACACCTTC
TRBJ1-1,TRBV6-5,.,.,CASRTSGITNTEAFF,TGTGCCAGCAGGACCTCCGGGATCACGAACACTGAAGCTTTCTTT
TRBJ1-3,TRBV10-3,.,.,CAISEVSGVGNTIYF,TGTGCCATCAGTGAAGTGTCAGGGGTCGGAAACACCATATATTTT
TRBJ1-5,TRBV11-2,.,.,CASSLGLRAQPQHF,TGTGCCAGCAGCTTAGGCCTCAGGGCACAGCCCCAGCATTTT
TRBJ2-2,TRBV29-1,TRBD2,.,CSVELRGLAGFTGELFF,TGCAGCGTTGAACTGAGGGGACTAGCGGGATTCACCGGGGAGCTGTTTTTT
TRBJ1-2,TRBV7-9,.,.,CASSSTEVRGYTF,TGTGCCAGCAGCTCGACGGAAGTCAGGGGCTACACCTTC
TRBJ2-3,TRBV10-3,TRBD2,.,CAISKRLAGEDIADTQYF,TGTGCCATCAGTAAACGACTAGCGGGGGAGGATATTGCAGATACGCAGTATTTT
TRBJ1-6,TRBV9,.,once,CASSTPGGIADNSPLHF,TGTGCCAGCAGCACCCCGGGGGGGATAGCCGATAATTCACCCCTCCACTTT
TRBJ1-5,TRBV5-1,.,.,CASSLAGDGQPQHF,TGCGCCAGCAGCTTGGCAGGGGATGGTCAGCCCCAGCATTTT
TRBJ2-3,TRBV7-9,TRBD2,.,CASSLAGVRTDTQYF,TGTGCCAGCAGCTTGGCGGGGGTCAGAACAGATACGCAGTATTTT
TRBJ1-3,TRBV28,.,.,CASSSTGWVDTIYF,TGTGCCAGCAGTTCCACAGGGTGGGTTGACACCATATATTTT